The TCR beta chain under discussion was sequenced for a study of T cell changes during pregnancy in multiple sclerosis. The CDR3 is 11 residues long. The germline V gene has CDR1 SNHLY and CDR2 FYNNEI. Trimming removed 6 bases at V and 2 bases at J, with 5 bases between. Here immunoSEQ multiplex PCR was the method, and the copy in TCRdb shows in-frame clones only, minus some. The sample holds 85,000 to 100,000 clones; roughly 92% are singletons and the top ten take roughly 3%. The sample in question was peripheral blood, obtained in the first trimester of pregnancy. The source of this sequence is a female donor with multiple sclerosis, enrolled in a pregnancy study. The chain carries TRBV2 and TRBJ2-7; D remains unclear. The CDR3 nucleotides are TGTGCCAGCAGGACTGCCTACGAGCAGTACTTC. This sequence encodes CASRTAYEQYF.